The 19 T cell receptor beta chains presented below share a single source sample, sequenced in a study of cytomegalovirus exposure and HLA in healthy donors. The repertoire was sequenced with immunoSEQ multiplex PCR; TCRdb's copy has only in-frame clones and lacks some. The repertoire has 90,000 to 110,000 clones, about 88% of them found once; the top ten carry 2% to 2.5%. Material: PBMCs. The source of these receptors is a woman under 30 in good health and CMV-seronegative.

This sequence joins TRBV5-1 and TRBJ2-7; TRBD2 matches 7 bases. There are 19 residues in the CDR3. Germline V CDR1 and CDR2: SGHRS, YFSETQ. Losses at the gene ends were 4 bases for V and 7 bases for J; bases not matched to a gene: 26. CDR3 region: CASSRTTPWNPSGNREQYF. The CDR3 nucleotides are TGCGCCAGCAGCCGAACCACCCCTTGGAACCCAAGCGGGAACAGGGAGCAGTACTTC.

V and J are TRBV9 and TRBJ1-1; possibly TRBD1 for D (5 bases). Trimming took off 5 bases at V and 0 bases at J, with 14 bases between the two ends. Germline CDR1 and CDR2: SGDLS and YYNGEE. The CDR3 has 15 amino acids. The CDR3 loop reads CASRAQTELNTEAFF. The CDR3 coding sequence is TGTGCCAGCAGGGCTCAGACAGAGCTGAACACTGAAGCTTTCTTT.

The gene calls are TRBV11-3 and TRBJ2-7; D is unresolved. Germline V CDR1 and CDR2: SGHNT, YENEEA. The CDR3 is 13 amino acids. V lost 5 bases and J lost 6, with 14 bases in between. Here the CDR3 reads CASSLSSVGEQYF. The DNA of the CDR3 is TGTGCCAGCAGCCTCTCCTCGGTTGGCGAGCAGTACTTC.

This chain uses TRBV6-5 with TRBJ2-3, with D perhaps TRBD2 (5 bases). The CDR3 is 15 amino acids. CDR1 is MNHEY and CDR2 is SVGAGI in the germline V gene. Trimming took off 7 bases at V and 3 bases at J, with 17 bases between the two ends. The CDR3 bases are TGTGCCAGCAAGGCGAGGGCCAGTGGAACAGATACGCAGTATTTT. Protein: CASKARASGTDTQYF.

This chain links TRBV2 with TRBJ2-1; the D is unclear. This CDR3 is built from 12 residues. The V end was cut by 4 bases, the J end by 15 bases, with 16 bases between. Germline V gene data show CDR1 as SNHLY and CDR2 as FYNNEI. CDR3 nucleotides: TGTGCCAGCAGTGCCTATAACCCATTTCCGTTCTTC. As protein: CASSAYNPFPFF.

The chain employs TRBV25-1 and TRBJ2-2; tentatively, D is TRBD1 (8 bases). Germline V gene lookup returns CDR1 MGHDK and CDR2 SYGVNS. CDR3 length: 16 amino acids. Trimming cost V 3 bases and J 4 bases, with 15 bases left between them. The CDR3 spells CASSEPNRGGTGELFF. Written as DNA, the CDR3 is TGTGCCAGCAGTGAGCCTAACAGGGGGGGCACCGGGGAGCTGTTTTTT.

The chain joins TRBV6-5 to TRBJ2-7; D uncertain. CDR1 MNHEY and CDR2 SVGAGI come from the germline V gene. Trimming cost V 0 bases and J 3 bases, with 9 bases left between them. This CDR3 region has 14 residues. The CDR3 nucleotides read TGTGCCAGCAGTTACTCGAGCAGGAACTACGAGCAGTACTTC. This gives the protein CASSYSSRNYEQYF.

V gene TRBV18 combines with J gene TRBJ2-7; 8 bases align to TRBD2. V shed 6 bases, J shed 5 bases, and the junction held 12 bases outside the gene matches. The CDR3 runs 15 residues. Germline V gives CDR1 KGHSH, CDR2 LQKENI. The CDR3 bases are TGTGCCAGCTCCGCCCTAACGGGAGGGCGAAACGAGCAGTACTTC. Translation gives CASSALTGGRNEQYF.

The CDR3 nucleotides are TGTGCCAGTAGTACGCCCGGGACAGGTAACGAGCAGTACTTC. It translates to CASSTPGTGNEQYF. V usage is TRBV19 and J usage is TRBJ2-7; 8 nucleotides align to TRBD1. CDR1 is LNHDA, CDR2 SQIVND, per germline (reference sequence). The CDR3 is 14 residues long. V shed 4 bases and J 5 bases; nucleotides not matched to a gene: 7. The entire variable domain, with the rest obtained from reference TRBV19 and TRBJ2-7, is as follows: DGGITQSPKYLFRKEGQNVTLSCEQNLNHDAMYWYRQDPGQGLRLIYYSQIVNDFQKGDIAEGYSVSREKKESFPLTVTSAQKNPTAFYLCASSTPGTGNEQYFGPGTRLTVT.

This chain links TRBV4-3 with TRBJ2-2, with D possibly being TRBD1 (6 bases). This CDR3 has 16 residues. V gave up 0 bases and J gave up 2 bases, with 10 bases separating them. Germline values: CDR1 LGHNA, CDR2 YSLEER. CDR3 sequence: CASSQDFRGNTGELFF. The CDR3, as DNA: TGCGCCAGCAGCCAAGATTTCAGGGGCAACACCGGGGAGCTGTTTTTT.

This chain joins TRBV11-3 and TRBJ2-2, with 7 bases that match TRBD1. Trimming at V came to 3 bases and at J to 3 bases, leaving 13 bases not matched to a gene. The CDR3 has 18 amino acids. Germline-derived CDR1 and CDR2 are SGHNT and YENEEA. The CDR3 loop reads CASSFSFRGQGDTGELFF. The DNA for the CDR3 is TGTGCCAGCAGCTTTTCGTTCCGTGGGCAGGGGGACACCGGGGAGCTGTTTTTT.

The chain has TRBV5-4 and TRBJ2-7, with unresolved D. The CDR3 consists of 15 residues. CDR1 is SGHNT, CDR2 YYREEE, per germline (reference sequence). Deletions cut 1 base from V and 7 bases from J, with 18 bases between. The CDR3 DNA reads TGTGCCAGCAGCTTGTCTGGCCAGGCTATTTTAGAGCAGTACTTC. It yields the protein CASSLSGQAILEQYF.

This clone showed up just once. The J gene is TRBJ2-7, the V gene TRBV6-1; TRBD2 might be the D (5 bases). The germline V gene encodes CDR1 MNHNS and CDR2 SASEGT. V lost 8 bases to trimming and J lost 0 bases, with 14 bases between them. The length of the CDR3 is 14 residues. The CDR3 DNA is TGTGCCAGCTTACAAGCGGCTTTCTCCTACGAGCAGTACTTC. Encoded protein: CASLQAAFSYEQYF.

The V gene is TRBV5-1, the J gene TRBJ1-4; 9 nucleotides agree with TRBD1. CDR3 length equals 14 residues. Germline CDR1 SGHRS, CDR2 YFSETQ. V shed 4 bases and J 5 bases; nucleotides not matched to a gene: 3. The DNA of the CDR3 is TGCGCCAGCAGCCGGGACAGGGAGAATGAAAAACTGTTTTTT. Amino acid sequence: CASSRDRENEKLFF.

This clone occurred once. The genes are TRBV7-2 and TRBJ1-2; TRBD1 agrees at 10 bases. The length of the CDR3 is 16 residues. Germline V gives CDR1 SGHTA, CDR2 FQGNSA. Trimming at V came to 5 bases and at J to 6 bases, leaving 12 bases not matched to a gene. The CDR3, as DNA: TGTGCCAGCAGCCCAAGTTACCGGGACAGGGGCCATGGCTACACCTTC. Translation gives CASSPSYRDRGHGYTF.

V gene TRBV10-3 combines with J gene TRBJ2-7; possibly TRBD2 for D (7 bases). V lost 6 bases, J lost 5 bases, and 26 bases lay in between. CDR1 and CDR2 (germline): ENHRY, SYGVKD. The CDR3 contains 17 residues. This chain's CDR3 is CAISLSPGAGVLNEQYF. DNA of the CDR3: TGTGCCATCAGCCTTTCTCCGGGGGCGGGGGTCTTGAACGAGCAGTACTTC.

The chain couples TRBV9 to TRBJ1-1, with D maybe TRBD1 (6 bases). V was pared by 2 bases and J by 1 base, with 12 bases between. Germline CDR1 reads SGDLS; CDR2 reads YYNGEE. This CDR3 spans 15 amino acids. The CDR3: CASSVMGGQNTEAFF. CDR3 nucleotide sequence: TGTGCCAGCAGCGTGATGGGGGGGCAGAACACTGAAGCTTTCTTT.

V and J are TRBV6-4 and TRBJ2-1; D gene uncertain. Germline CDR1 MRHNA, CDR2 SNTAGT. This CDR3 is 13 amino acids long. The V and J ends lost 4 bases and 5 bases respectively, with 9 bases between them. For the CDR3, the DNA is TGTGCCAGCAGTGTAGTTCCAAACAATGAGCAGTTCTTC. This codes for CASSVVPNNEQFF.

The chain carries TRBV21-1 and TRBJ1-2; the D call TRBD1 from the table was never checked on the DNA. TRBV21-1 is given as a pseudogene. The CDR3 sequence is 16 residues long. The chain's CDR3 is CASSKEYGAAKAGYTF. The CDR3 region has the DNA TGTGCCAGCAGCAAAGAATATGGGGCAGCCAAGGCTGGCTACACCTTC.